This record covers a single T cell receptor (beta chain). Its target is unknown. This record comes from a study of cytomegalovirus exposure and HLA in healthy donors. Study-wide results and caveats: A later analysis found most CMV-associated TCR beta chains apparently HLA-restricted. A later analysis associated 15,000 or so TCR beta sequences with HLA alleles at a 0.05 false discovery rate. In an earlier analysis, productive rearrangement rates for most beta V segments clustered near 87% or 30%. Common viral pathogens (according to a later analysis) appeared linked to several of the most significant clusters.

Germline CDR1 reads SGDLS; CDR2 reads YYNGEE. The length of the CDR3 is 15 residues. Trimming removed 0 bases from V and 4 bases from J, with 13 bases in between. Vbeta (60) and Jbeta (13) primers were used in the PCR. This table comes from immunoSEQ multiplex PCR, and its TCRdb copy is limited to in-frame clones, with some not included. This table has 110,000 or so clones, over 65% appearing once. The rearrangement joins TRBV9 to TRBJ1-2, with D maybe TRBD1 (6 bases). The sample comprised PBMCs. The clonotype was recovered from a woman in her 50s in good health and CMV-seropositive. The DNA for the CDR3 is TGTGCCAGCAGCGTAGAGGGGGACACGGGCTATGGCTACACCTTC. Translated, it gives CASSVEGDTGYGYTF.